Described below is a single TCR beta chain sequence and its context. Germline CDR1 is MNHNS and CDR2 is SASEGT. This CDR3 contains 15 residues. The trim removed 7 bases at V and 3 bases at J, leaving 8 bases unmatched. The data were obtained in a study of cytomegalovirus exposure and HLA in healthy donors. The donors were in the roughly 130-subject validation cohort, distinct from the 666-subject first cohort. Data came from immunoSEQ multiplex PCR; TCRdb stores just in-frame clones and leaves some out. Of about 360,000 clones listed, 70% to 90% were seen once; the top ten hold roughly 0.82%. The V and J genes are TRBV6-1 and TRBJ2-1; 8 bases line up with TRBD2. The sequenced material came from PBMCs. This receptor was obtained from a woman aged 18 to 35 in good health and CMV-seronegative. The CDR3 here is CASNSIAGIYNEQFF. Here the CDR3 DNA reads TGTGCCAGCAATAGTATAGCGGGGATCTACAATGAGCAGTTCTTC.